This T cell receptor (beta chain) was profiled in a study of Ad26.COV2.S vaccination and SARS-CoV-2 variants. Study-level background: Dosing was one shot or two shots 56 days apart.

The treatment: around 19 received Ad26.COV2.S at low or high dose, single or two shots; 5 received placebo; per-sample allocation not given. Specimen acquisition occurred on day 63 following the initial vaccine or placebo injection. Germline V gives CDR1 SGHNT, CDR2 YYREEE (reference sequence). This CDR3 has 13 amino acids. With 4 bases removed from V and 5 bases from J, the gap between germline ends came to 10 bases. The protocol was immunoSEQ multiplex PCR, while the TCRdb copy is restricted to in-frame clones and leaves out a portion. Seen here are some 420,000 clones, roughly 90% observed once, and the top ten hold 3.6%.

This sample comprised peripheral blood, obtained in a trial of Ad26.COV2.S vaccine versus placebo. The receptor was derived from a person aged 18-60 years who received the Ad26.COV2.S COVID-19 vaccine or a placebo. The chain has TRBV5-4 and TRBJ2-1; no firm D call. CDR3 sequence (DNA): TGTGCCAGCAGCCCTGACGGAAACAATGAGCAGTTCTTC. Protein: CASSPDGNNEQFF.